The entry below gives a single TCR beta chain sequence along with its context. This table comes from immunoSEQ multiplex PCR, and its TCRdb copy is limited to in-frame clones, with some not included. This table has fewer than 25,000 clones, about 75% appearing once. The sample is drawn from a study of cytotoxic CD8 clonotypes in ibrutinib-treated CLL. Germline V gene lookup returns CDR1 SGHNT and CDR2 YYREEE (reference sequence). Trimming took 6 bases from V and 0 from J; bases not matched to a gene: 8. The CDR3 sequence is 15 residues long. The rearrangement joins TRBV5-4 to TRBJ2-7; 8 nucleotides agree with TRBD1. The specimen comprised PBMCs, sampled after 24 months of ibrutinib treatment. This sequence was found in a human donor with chronic lymphocytic leukemia. CDR3 sequence: CASTQPGQGSYEQYF. The CDR3 DNA is TGTGCCAGCACCCAGCCAGGACAGGGCTCCTACGAGCAGTACTTC.